The next 13 T cell receptor beta chains were all read from a single sample in a study of vaccination effects on CD4 cells after COVID-19. Scientists isolated CD4+ T cells after an approximately 10-day culture period ended. What these receptors recognize is not known. Sequencing used immunoSEQ multiplex PCR; TCRdb keeps in-frame clones, though not all of them. Among some 63,000 clones listed, 55% to 75% were seen once. The sample in question was CD4+ T cells from PBMCs cultured without peptide, obtained before COVID-19 vaccination. These receptor sequences come from a human donor who had a prior SARS-CoV-2 infection.

This rearrangement joins TRBV6-5 to TRBJ2-1; no clear D gene. CDR1 is MNHEY, CDR2 SVGAGI, per germline. The CDR3 consists of 14 residues. V lost 0 bases, J lost 5 bases, and 8 bases lay in between. Here the CDR3 DNA reads TGTGCCAGCAGTTACTCGGCCATTCACAATGAGCAGTTCTTC. Translating it yields CASSYSAIHNEQFF.

The V and J genes are TRBV5-5 and TRBJ2-5; 7 bases map to TRBD1. V lost 4 bases and J lost 1; bases outside the gene matches: 4. There are 14 residues in the CDR3. Germline values: CDR1 SGHKS, CDR2 YYEKEE (reference sequence). The CDR3 DNA follows: TGTGCCAGCAGCCTCCGGACAGGCCAAGAGACCCAGTACTTC. Its protein product is CASSLRTGQETQYF.

The rearrangement uses TRBV20-1 and TRBJ2-4; D is undetermined. Germline CDR1 is DFQATT and CDR2 is SNEGSKA (reference sequence). The germline V and J ends were trimmed by 3 bases and 0 bases, with 9 bases remaining between them. CDR3 size: 14 residues. CDR3 loop: CSASLNLAKNIQYF. In nucleotides, the CDR3 is TGCAGTGCTAGTTTAAATTTAGCCAAAAACATTCAGTACTTC.

The genes are TRBV9 and TRBJ2-1; no reliable D call. Germline-derived CDR1 and CDR2 are SGDLS and YYNGEE. V lost 4 bases, J lost 2 bases, and 7 bases lay in between. CDR3 length: 13 amino acids. CDR3 in DNA: TGTGCCAGCAGCCGCCGGACCTACAATGAGCAGTTCTTC. Encoded protein: CASSRRTYNEQFF. The full variable domain, with the rest looked up from reference TRBV9 and TRBJ2-1, is DSGVTQTPKHLITATGQRVTLRCSPRSGDLSVYWYQQSLDQGLQFLIQYYNGEERAKGNILERFSAQQFPDLHSELNLSSLELGDSALYFCASSRRTYNEQFFGPGTRLTVL.

The chain employs TRBV6-4 and TRBJ2-2, with D perhaps TRBD1 (5 bases). Trimming pared 3 bases from V and 6 bases from J, leaving 11 bases between. This CDR3 has 14 amino acids. Germline V gene data show CDR1 as MRHNA and CDR2 as SNTAGT. The CDR3 protein is CASSEQVWAGELFF. In DNA form, the CDR3 reads TGTGCCAGCAGTGAACAGGTTTGGGCCGGGGAGCTGTTTTTT.

V gene TRBV10-3 combines with J gene TRBJ2-7; D may be TRBD2 (6 bases). From germline, CDR1 is ENHRY and CDR2 SYGVKD. This CDR3 is built from 13 residues. The V and J ends lost 4 bases and 7 bases respectively, with 14 bases between them. DNA of the CDR3: TGTGCCATCAGTGCTTCGGGGGTCCGGGAGCAGTACTTC. Its translation: CAISASGVREQYF.

The table lists this clone with a count of one. The J gene is TRBJ2-1, the V gene TRBV15; TRBD2 aligns across 8 bases. CDR3 length equals 15 residues. J lost 4 bases, V lost 4 bases, and 6 bases had no gene match. Per germline, CDR1 LNHNV and CDR2 YYDKDF (reference sequence). CDR3 sequence (DNA): TGTGCCACCAGCAAGTCAGCGGGAGTGTACAATGAGCAGTTCTTC. It translates to CATSKSAGVYNEQFF.

This rearrangement joins TRBV11-3 to TRBJ2-3; TRBD1 is a possible D gene (6 bases). The germline V and J ends were trimmed by 5 bases and 4 bases, with 19 bases remaining between them. The germline V gene has CDR1 SGHNT and CDR2 YENEEA. The CDR3 is made up of 16 amino acids. The CDR3 protein is CASSPVSGGLSDTQYF. For the CDR3, the DNA is TGTGCCAGCAGCCCAGTTAGTGGGGGCCTTTCAGATACGCAGTATTTT.

This clone was seen a single time. The V call is TRBV7-2, the J call TRBJ2-7; 7 bases line up with TRBD1. The CDR3 contains 13 residues. V lost 4 bases and J lost 4; bases outside the gene matches: 4. Germline V gene sequence: CDR1 SGHTA, CDR2 FQGNSA. The CDR3 region is CASSSGQSYEQYF. The CDR3 DNA reads TGTGCCAGCAGCTCGGGACAGTCTTACGAGCAGTACTTC.

This sequence joins TRBV5-1 and TRBJ1-6; 12 bases are shared with TRBD1. Unmatched junction bases numbered 5, after V lost 4 bases and J lost 9 bases. The CDR3 spans 15 residues. CDR1 is SGHRS and CDR2 is YFSETQ in the germline V gene. The CDR3 region has the DNA TGCGCCAGCAGCCCAGGGGACAGGGGGCCTTCACCCCTCCACTTT. Residues: CASSPGDRGPSPLHF.

This sequence joins TRBV4-1 and TRBJ1-2; TRBD1 agrees at 7 bases. The CDR3 is made up of 15 amino acids. V dropped 5 bases and J dropped 4; count of bases not matched to a gene: 10. The germline CDR1 and CDR2 sequences are MGHRA and YSYEKL. For the CDR3, the DNA is TGCGCCAGCAGCTCAACTCTCGGGACAGCCTATGGCTACACCTTC. Its translation is CASSSTLGTAYGYTF.

J is TRBJ2-7 and V is TRBV20-1; 7 nucleotides line up with TRBD2. This CDR3 is 14 amino acids long. V gave up 3 bases and J gave up 3 bases; unmatched junction bases: 8. CDR1 and CDR2 (germline): DFQATT, SNEGSKA (reference sequence). CDR3 residues: CSASSGGLVYEQYF. CDR3 sequence (DNA): TGCAGTGCTAGTTCGGGGGGTCTAGTCTACGAGCAGTACTTC.

The chain links TRBV5-6 to TRBJ1-5, with 7 positions matching TRBD1. The germline gives CDR1 SGHDT, CDR2 YYEEEE. The V segment lost 4 bases and the J segment 1 base; nucleotides outside the gene matches: 5. This CDR3 spans 15 amino acids. As DNA, the CDR3 is TGTGCCAGCAGCCACAGGGGAATCAGCAATCAGCCCCAGCATTTT. It yields the protein CASSHRGISNQPQHF.